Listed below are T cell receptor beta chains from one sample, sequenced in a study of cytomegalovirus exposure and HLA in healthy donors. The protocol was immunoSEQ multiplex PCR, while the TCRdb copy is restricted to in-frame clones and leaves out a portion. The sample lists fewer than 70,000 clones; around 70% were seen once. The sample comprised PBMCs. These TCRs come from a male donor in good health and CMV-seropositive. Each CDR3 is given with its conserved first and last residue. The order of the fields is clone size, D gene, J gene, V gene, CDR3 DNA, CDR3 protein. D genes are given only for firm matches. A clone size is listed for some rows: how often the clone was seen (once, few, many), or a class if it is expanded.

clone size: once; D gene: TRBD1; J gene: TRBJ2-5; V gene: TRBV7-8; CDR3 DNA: TGTGCCAGCAGCCTTGACAGGGGTATTCAAGAGACCCAGTACTTC; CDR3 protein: CASSLDRGIQETQYF
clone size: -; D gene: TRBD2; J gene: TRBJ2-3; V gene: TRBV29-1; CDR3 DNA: TGCAGCGTTTTGGGGGGGACTAGCGGGGAACGCACAGATACGCAGTATTTT; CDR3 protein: CSVLGGTSGERTDTQYF
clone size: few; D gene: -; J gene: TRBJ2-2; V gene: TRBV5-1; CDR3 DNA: TGCGCCAGCAGCCAGGGACATCCCACCGGGGAGCTGTTTTTT; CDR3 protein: CASSQGHPTGELFF
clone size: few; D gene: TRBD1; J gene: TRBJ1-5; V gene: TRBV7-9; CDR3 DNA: TGTGCCAGCAGCGTCGGGACAGTCAATCAGCCCCAGCATTTT; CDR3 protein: CASSVGTVNQPQHF
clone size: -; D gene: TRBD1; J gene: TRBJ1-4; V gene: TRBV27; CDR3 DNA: TGTGCCAGCAGTCCGCCCCGACAGGGTTCAACTAATGAAAAACTGTTTTTT; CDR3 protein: CASSPPRQGSTNEKLFF
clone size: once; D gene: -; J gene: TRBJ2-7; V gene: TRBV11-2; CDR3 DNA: TGTGCCAGCAGCTTAGCCGGGGTTCGCGAGCAGTACTTC; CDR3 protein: CASSLAGVREQYF
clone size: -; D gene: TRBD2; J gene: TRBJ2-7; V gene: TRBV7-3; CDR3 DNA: TGTGCCAGCAGCTTTTCTAGCGGGGGTTACGAGCAGTACTTC; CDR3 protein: CASSFSSGGYEQYF
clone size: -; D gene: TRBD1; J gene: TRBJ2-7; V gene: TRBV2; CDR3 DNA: TGTGCCAGCAGAGGACAGGTTTTGTCCTTCCCTTCCTACGAGCAGTACTTC; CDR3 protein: CASRGQVLSFPSYEQYF
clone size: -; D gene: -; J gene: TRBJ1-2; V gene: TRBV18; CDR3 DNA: TGTGCCAGCTCACCACCGGCTTCAGGGAAGTATGGCTACACCTTC; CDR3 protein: CASSPPASGKYGYTF
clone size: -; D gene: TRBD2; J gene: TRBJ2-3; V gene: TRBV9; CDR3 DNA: TGTGCCAGCAGCGTAGACGGGACTAGCGGCACAGATACGCAGTATTTT; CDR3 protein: CASSVDGTSGTDTQYF
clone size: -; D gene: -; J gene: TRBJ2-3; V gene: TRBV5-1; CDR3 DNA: TGCGCCAGCAGCCCACAGACGGATACGCAGTATTTT; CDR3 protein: CASSPQTDTQYF
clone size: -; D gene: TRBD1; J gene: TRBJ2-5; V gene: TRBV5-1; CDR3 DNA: TGCGCCAGCAGCTTAGGACAGGGGTTGCAAGGGACCCAGTACTTC; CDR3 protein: CASSLGQGLQGTQYF
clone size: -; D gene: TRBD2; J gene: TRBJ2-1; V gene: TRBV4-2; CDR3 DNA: TGTGCCAGCAGCCCCGGACTAGCGGACGACAATGAGCAGTTCTTC; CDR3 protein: CASSPGLADDNEQFF
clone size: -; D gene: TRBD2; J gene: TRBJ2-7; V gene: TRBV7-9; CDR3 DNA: TGTGCCAGCAGCTCATACCCCCAAGCAGCGGGAGACATGGGCTACGAGCAGTACTTC; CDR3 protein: CASSSYPQAAGDMGYEQYF
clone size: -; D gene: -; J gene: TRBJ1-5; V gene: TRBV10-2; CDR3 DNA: TGCGCCAGCAGTGAAGTGGGAAGAGGGAATCAGCCCCAGCATTTT; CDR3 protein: CASSEVGRGNQPQHF
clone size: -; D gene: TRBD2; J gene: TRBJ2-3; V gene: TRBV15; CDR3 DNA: TGTGCCACCAGCAGTGGACTAGCGGGAGCAGATACGCAGTATTTT; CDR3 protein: CATSSGLAGADTQYF
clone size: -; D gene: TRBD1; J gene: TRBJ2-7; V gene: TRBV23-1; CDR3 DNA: TGCGCCAGCAGTCAATTCATGTCCCGGGACAGGGGCTCCTACGAGCAGTACTTC; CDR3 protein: CASSQFMSRDRGSYEQYF
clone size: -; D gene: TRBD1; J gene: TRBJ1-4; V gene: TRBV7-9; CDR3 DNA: TGTGCCACCCAAGGACAGGGGAATGAAAAACTGTTTTTT; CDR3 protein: CATQGQGNEKLFF
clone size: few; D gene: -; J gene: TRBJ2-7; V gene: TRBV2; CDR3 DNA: TGTGCCAGCAGGTCGTACGAGCAGTACTTC; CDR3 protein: CASRSYEQYF
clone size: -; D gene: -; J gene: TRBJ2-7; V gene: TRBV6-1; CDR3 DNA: TGTGCCAGCAGTGAAGGTTTGACAGGAGGCGAGCAGTACTTC; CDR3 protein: CASSEGLTGGEQYF
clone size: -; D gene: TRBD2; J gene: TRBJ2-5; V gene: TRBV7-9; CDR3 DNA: TGTGCCCTGACGGACATTAGCGGGTCTGAAGAGACCCAGTACTTC; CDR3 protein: CALTDISGSEETQYF
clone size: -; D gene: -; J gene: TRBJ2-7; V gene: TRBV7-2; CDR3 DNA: TGTGCCAGCAGCTTCACCGGGAGTGATTACGAGCAGTACTTC; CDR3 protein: CASSFTGSDYEQYF
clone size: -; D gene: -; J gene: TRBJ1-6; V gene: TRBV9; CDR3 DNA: TGTGCCAGCAGCGTAGCCCCCAGCTCCTATAATTCACCCCTCCACTTT; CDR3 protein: CASSVAPSSYNSPLHF
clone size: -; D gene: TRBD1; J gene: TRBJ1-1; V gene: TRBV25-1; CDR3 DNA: TGTGCCAGCAGATCCGGGACAGGAGTCGGCACTGAAGCTTTCTTT; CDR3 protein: CASRSGTGVGTEAFF
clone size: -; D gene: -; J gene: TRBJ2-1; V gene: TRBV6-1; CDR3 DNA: TGTGCCAGCCCCGATGGGCGGCGGGGCGGGGATGAGCAGTTCTTC; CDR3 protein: CASPDGRRGGDEQFF
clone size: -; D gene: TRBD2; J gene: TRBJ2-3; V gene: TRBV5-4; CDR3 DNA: TGTGCCAGCAGCTGGGGACTAGCGGGGAGCACAGATACGCAGTATTTT; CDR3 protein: CASSWGLAGSTDTQYF
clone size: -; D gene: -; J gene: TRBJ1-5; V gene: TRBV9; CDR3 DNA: TGTGCCAGCAGCGTAAGTAGTGGTGGGAGTCAGCCCCAGCATTTT; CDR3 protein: CASSVSSGGSQPQHF
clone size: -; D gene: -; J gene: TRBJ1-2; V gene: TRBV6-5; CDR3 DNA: TGTGCCAGCAGTCCCCTGAGGGATGGCTATGGCTACACCTTC; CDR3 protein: CASSPLRDGYGYTF
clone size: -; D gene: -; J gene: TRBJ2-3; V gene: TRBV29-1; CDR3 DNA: TGCAGCGTTCGTACTGGAGGGCGAGGGGATACGCAGTATTTT; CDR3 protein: CSVRTGGRGDTQYF
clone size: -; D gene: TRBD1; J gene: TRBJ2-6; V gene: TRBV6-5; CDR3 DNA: TGTGCCAGCTTCCGAGGGGGCGGTGGGGCCAACGTCCTGACTTTC; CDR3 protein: CASFRGGGGANVLTF
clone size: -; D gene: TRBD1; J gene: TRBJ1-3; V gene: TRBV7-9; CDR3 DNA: TGTGCCAGCAGCACCGGGACAGGGAGGATCTCTGGAAACACCATATATTTT; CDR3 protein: CASSTGTGRISGNTIYF
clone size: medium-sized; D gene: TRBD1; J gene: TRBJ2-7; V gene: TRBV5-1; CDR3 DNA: TGCGCCAGCAGCTACGGGACAGGGGGCCTCTACGAGCAGTACTTC; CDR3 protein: CASSYGTGGLYEQYF
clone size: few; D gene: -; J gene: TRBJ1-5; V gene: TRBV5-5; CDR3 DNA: TGTGCCAGCAGCCCCTGGGGGCATTCCGGTGGTAGCAATCAGCCCCAGCATTTT; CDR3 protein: CASSPWGHSGGSNQPQHF
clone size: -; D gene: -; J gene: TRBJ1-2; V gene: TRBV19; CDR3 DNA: TGTGCCAGTAGTATACCCGGGGAGGCTAACTATGGCTACACCTTC; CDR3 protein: CASSIPGEANYGYTF
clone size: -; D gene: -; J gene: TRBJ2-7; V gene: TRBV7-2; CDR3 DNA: TGTGCCAGCAGCAAACACAGGGTCGAGCAGTACTTC; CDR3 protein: CASSKHRVEQYF
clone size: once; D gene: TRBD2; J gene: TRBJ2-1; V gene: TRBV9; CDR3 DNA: TGTGCCAGCAGCCCCCCGGCGGGGGGGCGTATGCATGAGCAGTTCTTC; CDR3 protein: CASSPPAGGRMHEQFF
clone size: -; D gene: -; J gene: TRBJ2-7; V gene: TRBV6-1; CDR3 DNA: TGTGCCAGCAGCGCTCTACAGGGAACGTCCTACGAGCAGTACTTC; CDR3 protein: CASSALQGTSYEQYF
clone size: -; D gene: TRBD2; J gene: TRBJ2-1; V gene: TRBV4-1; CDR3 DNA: TGCGCCAGCAGCCAAGATGCCGGGGAGGGGATTTTCAATGAGCAGTTCTTC; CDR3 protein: CASSQDAGEGIFNEQFF
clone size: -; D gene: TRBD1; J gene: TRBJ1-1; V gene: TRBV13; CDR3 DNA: TGTGCCAGCAGCCCTCGGACAGGGTGGGACACTGAAGCTTTCTTT; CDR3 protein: CASSPRTGWDTEAFF
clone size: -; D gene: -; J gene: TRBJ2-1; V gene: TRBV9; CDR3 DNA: TGTGCCAGCAGCGTAGTAAGCTCGTTCGCCTACAATGAGCAGTTCTTC; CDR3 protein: CASSVVSSFAYNEQFF
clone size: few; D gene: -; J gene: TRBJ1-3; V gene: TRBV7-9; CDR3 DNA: TGTGCCACAGGGAAGGGGCCTGGAAACACCATATATTTT; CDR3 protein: CATGKGPGNTIYF
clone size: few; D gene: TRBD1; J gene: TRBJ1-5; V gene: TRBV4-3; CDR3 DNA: TGCGCCAGCAGCCCTCGGCCGACAGGGGGCCCTTTGCATTTT; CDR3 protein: CASSPRPTGGPLHF
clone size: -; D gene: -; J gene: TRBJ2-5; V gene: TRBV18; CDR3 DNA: TGTGCCAGCTCACCAACCCTGACACACCAAGAGACCCAGTACTTC; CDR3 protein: CASSPTLTHQETQYF
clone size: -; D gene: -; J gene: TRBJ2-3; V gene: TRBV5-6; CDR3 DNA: TGTGCCAGCAGCTTGTGGGGCCCCACAGATACGCAGTATTTT; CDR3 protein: CASSLWGPTDTQYF
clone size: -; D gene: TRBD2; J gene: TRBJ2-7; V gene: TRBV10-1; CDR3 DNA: TGCGCCAGCAGTGAAGCGGCTAGCGGGAAAGACGAGCAGTACTTC; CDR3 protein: CASSEAASGKDEQYF
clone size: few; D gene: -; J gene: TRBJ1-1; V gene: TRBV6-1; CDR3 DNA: TGTGCCAGCAGTGAGCAGTTTAACACTGAAGCTTTCTTT; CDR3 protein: CASSEQFNTEAFF
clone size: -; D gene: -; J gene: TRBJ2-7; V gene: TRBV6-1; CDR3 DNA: TGTGCCAGCAGTGGTATAGGAACTACCTACGAGCAGTACTTC; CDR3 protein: CASSGIGTTYEQYF
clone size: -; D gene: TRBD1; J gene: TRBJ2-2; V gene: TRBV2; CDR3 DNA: TGTGCCAGCAAATCTACAGGGGGCGAAACCCACACCGGGGAGCTGTTTTTT; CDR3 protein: CASKSTGGETHTGELFF
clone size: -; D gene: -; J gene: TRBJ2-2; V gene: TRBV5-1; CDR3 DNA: TGCGCCAGCAGCTTGGTGTCCGCCGGGGAGCTGTTTTTT; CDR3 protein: CASSLVSAGELFF
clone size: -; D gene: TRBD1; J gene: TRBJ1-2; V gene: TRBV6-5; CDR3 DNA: TGTGCCAGCAGTTACACAGGACAGGGTTTAGGTGGCTACACCTTC; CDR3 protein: CASSYTGQGLGGYTF
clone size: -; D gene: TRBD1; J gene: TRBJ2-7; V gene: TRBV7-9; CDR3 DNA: TGTGCCAGCAGCTTAAGTCTCCGGGACAGGGATCCCGAGCAGTACTTC; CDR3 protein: CASSLSLRDRDPEQYF
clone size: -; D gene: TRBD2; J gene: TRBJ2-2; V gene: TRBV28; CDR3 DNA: TGTGCCAGCAGGCCACTAGCGGGAGTCGTGGAAACCGGGGAGCTGTTTTTT; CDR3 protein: CASRPLAGVVETGELFF
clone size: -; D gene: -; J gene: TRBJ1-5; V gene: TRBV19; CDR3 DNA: TGTGCCAGTAGTACCAATCAGGGGATTCAGCCCCAGCATTTT; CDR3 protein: CASSTNQGIQPQHF
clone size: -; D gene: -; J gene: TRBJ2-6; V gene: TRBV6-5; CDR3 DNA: TGTGCCAGCAGTTACTCGTCAGGGTCCGGGGCCAACGTCCTGACTTTC; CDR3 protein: CASSYSSGSGANVLTF
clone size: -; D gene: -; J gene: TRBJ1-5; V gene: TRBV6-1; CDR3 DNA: TGTGCCAGCAGTGGGGCATGGTTTGGCAATCAGCCCCAGCATTTT; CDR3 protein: CASSGAWFGNQPQHF
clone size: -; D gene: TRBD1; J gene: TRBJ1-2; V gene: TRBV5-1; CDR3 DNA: TGCGCCAGCAGCTCAGTGGGACAGGGGAATGGCTACACCTTC; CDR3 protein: CASSSVGQGNGYTF
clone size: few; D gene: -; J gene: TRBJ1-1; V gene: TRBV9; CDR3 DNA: TGTGCCAGCAGCTCATCCCTGGCACAGGGTCGCACTGAAGCTTTCTTT; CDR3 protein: CASSSSLAQGRTEAFF
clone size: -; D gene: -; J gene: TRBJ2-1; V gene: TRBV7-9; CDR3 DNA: TGTGCCAGCAGCTCCGCCGGGAGAGATCATGAGCAGTTCTTC; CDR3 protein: CASSSAGRDHEQFF
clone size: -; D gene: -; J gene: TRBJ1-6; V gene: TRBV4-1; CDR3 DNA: TGCGCCAGCAGCCAAATGTACACAGGGAATTCACCCCTCCACTTT; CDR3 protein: CASSQMYTGNSPLHF
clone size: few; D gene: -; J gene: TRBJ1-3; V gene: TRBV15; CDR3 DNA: TGTGCCACCAGCAGAGATCTTCCGGGTTATTCTGGAAACACCATATATTTT; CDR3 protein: CATSRDLPGYSGNTIYF